Described below is a single T cell receptor beta chain sequence and its context. The sample comes from a study of blood T cell repertoires in COVID-19. Across the study: There were acute and convalescent COVID-19 samples, and they came from the United States, Italy and Spain. From T cells, B-cell-depleted T cells, or PBMCs came the material, which was cDNA or gDNA.

In the source study's methods: Amplification from reference gene primers served as the basis for estimated nucleated cell counts. The table came from immunoSEQ multiplex PCR; TCRdb's copy has only in-frame clones and leaves some out. The V and J calls and clone size are taken from that table; D and trimming were inferred from the DNA. The table shows approximately 70,000 clones, with just under 90% occurring only once. Trimming removed 1 base from V and 2 bases from J; junction bases left unmatched: 3. The CDR3 totals 15 residues. The germline V gene encodes CDR1 GTSNPN and CDR2 SVGIG (reference sequence).

The V call is TRBV30, the J call TRBJ1-3; 9 bases agree with TRBD1. Sequenced sample: peripheral blood. This TCR was recovered from a woman older than 75 with active COVID-19. The CDR3 here is CAWSADRGAGNTIYF. The CDR3, as DNA: TGTGCCTGGAGTGCTGACAGGGGGGCTGGAAACACCATATATTTT.